This entry lists 25 T cell receptor beta chains sequenced from one sample in a study of cytomegalovirus exposure and HLA in healthy donors. PCR involved 60 Vbeta and 13 Jbeta primers. Method: immunoSEQ multiplex PCR; TCRdb's copy keeps in-frame clones and lacks some. Of about 130,000 clones listed, about 80% are singletons. Sample: PBMCs. These receptors were obtained from a man aged 35-49 years in good health and CMV-seropositive.

The chain links TRBV6-1 to TRBJ2-1; D not certain. Trimming shortened V by 7 bases and J by 0 bases, and 10 bases separated the two germline ends. The CDR3 has 14 amino acids. Germline CDR1 is MNHNS and CDR2 is SASEGT. CDR3 protein: CASTAMSSYNEQFF. CDR3 DNA: TGTGCCAGCACCGCAATGAGCTCCTACAATGAGCAGTTCTTC.

In regard to this clone: This sample also contains other DNA sequences that code for the same CDR3. This sequence joins TRBV7-9 and TRBJ2-1; TRBD2 agrees at 10 bases. The CDR3 sequence is 15 residues long. Trimming removed 1 base from V and 7 bases from J; junction bases left unmatched: 4. Germline lookup yields CDR1 SEHNR and CDR2 FQNEAQ (reference sequence). CDR3 amino acids: CASSLVSGRGNEQFF. CDR3 coding DNA: TGTGCCAGCAGCTTAGTGAGCGGGAGGGGAAATGAGCAGTTCTTC.

This clone was seen a few times. This chain joins TRBV27 and TRBJ2-1, with 12 bases matching TRBD2. This CDR3 has 14 residues. Looked up from germline, CDR1 is MNHEY and CDR2 is SMNVEV (reference sequence). Unmatched junction bases numbered 3, after V lost 6 bases and J lost 6 bases. CDR3 residues: CASRGLAGTNEQFF. The CDR3 DNA follows: TGTGCCAGCAGGGGACTAGCGGGTACCAATGAGCAGTTCTTC.

Concerning this clone: In the same sample, other DNA sequences code for this CDR3. The genes are TRBV9 and TRBJ2-2; 10 nucleotides match TRBD2. V dropped 0 bases and J dropped 3; count of bases not matched to a gene: 2. The CDR3 loop spans 16 amino acids. CDR1 SGDLS and CDR2 YYNGEE come from the germline V gene. The DNA of the CDR3 is TGTGCCAGCAGCGTAGGGACTAGCGGTTACACCGGGGAGCTGTTTTTT. Translated: CASSVGTSGYTGELFF.

The V call is TRBV5-8, the J call TRBJ1-3; possibly TRBD1 for D (5 bases). Germline lookup yields CDR1 SGHTS and CDR2 YDEGEE. The CDR3 has 14 amino acids. Trimming stripped 1 base from V and 4 bases from J, with 9 bases between. This CDR3 reads CASSLRGGGNTIYF. DNA of the CDR3: TGTGCCAGCAGCTTGAGGGGAGGCGGAAACACCATATATTTT.

The chain carries TRBV7-8 and TRBJ2-3; 7 nucleotides agree with TRBD2. CDR3 length: 14 amino acids. CDR1 is SGHVS, CDR2 FQNEAQ, per germline. V dropped 5 bases and J dropped 7; count of bases not matched to a gene: 9. The CDR3 loop is CASSPRPGGNTQYF. The CDR3, as DNA: TGTGCCAGCAGCCCCAGACCCGGGGGGAATACGCAGTATTTT.

V is TRBV7-2 and J is TRBJ2-2; 10 nucleotides align to TRBD2. Germline trimming cut 3 bases from V and 1 base from J; bases unmatched to any gene: 2. The germline V gene encodes CDR1 SGHTA and CDR2 FQGNSA. This CDR3 region has 16 residues. The chain's CDR3 is CASSFRTSGNTGELFF. The DNA for the CDR3 is TGTGCCAGCAGCTTTAGGACTAGCGGGAACACCGGGGAGCTGTTTTTT. The full variable domain, with the rest looked up from reference TRBV7-2 and TRBJ2-2, is GAGVSQSPSNKVTEKGKDVELRCDPISGHTALYWYRQSLGQGLEFLIYFQGNSAPDKSGLPSDRFSAERTGGSVSTLTIQRTQQEDSAVYLCASSFRTSGNTGELFFGEGSRLTVL.

This clone was seen a few times. The chain has TRBV5-4 and TRBJ2-5, with TRBD1 as a possible D gene (6 bases). The J call could be wrong; TRBJ2-7 is a better fit for the DNA end. Germline loops: CDR1 SGHNT, CDR2 YYREEE (reference sequence). CDR3 length: 15 residues. The CDR3 loop is CASSLPRGRTYEQYF. CDR3 DNA sequence: TGTGCCAGCAGCTTGCCCAGGGGCAGAACCTACGAGCAGTACTTC.

This clone was counted only a few times. V usage is TRBV6-6 and J usage is TRBJ1-6, with TRBD1 matching 7 bases. This CDR3 is 12 amino acids long. CDR1 MNHNY and CDR2 SVGAGI come from the germline V gene (reference sequence). The trim removed 11 bases at V and 9 bases at J, leaving 7 bases unmatched. The DNA for the CDR3 is TGTGCCGGAGGGGACAGAGCTTCACCCCTCCACTTT. Protein: CAGGDRASPLHF.

J is TRBJ1-2 and V is TRBV19, with unresolved D. Trimming removed 5 bases at V and 8 bases at J, with 12 bases between. Germline-derived CDR1 and CDR2 are LNHDA and SQIVND (reference sequence). The CDR3 consists of 12 residues. The CDR3, as DNA: TGTGCCAGTAGTTCTTCGCGGTTCGGCTACACCTTC. It encodes CASSSSRFGYTF.

V usage is TRBV5-1 and J usage is TRBJ1-6; TRBD1 is a possible D gene (6 bases). CDR3 length equals 15 residues. Looked up from germline, CDR1 is SGHRS and CDR2 is YFSETQ. The V gene lost 5 bases and the J gene lost 2 bases, with 11 bases spanning the gap. The CDR3 reads CASSWNRAYNSPLHF. For the CDR3, the DNA is TGCGCCAGCAGTTGGAACAGGGCCTATAATTCACCCCTCCACTTT.

The V gene is TRBV19, the J gene TRBJ2-1; 10 bases are shared with TRBD2. CDR3 size: 16 residues. Trimming at V came to 6 bases and at J to 5 bases, leaving 10 bases not matched to a gene. CDR1 and CDR2 (germline): LNHDA, SQIVND (reference sequence). DNA of the CDR3: TGTGCCAGTAGCCCTCTAGCGGGAGTTGGAAACAATGAGCAGTTCTTC. It is translated as CASSPLAGVGNNEQFF.

This clone was recorded only once. V gene TRBV29-1 combines with J gene TRBJ2-1; D might be TRBD1 (5 bases). V lost 3 bases to trimming and J lost 3 bases, with 18 bases between them. CDR1 and CDR2 (germline): SQVTM, ANQGSEA. The CDR3 consists of 16 residues. In DNA, the CDR3 is TGCAGCGTTGATAGCAGGGTAGGCCCCGGCTACAATGAGCAGTTCTTC. Residues: CSVDSRVGPGYNEQFF.

The chain recombines TRBV7-2 with TRBJ2-7; D might be TRBD2 (6 bases). Germline-derived CDR1 and CDR2 are SGHTA and FQGNSA. The ends were cut back, 5 bases at V and 5 bases at J, with 16 bases in the middle. The CDR3 length is 14 residues. The CDR3 loop is CASSRQGGRHEQYF. The CDR3 bases are TGTGCCAGCAGCCGCCAAGGAGGGCGACACGAGCAGTACTTC.

This clone was detected many times. This chain links TRBV7-8 with TRBJ1-2; no firm D call. V was trimmed by 6 bases and J by 2 bases, leaving 16 bases between them. The CDR3 contains 15 residues. Per germline, CDR1 SGHVS and CDR2 FQNEAQ. The CDR3 DNA follows: TGTGCCAGCAGTCCTCGGTCTAGTGCCAACTATGGCTACACCTTC. Its protein is CASSPRSSANYGYTF.

CDR3: CSAYSYGYTF. CDR3 sequence (DNA): TGCAGTGCTTATAGCTATGGCTACACCTTC. This chain uses TRBV20-1 with TRBJ1-2; no firm D call. This CDR3 is built from 10 residues. Between the trimmed V and J ends, which lost 5 bases and 4 bases, there was a span of 5 bases. In germline, CDR1 is DFQATT, CDR2 SNEGSKA (reference sequence).

CDR3 coding DNA: TGTGCCAGCAGCTTGGTGGCAGCCTACGAGCAGTACTTC. It translates to CASSLVAAYEQYF. The chain couples TRBV5-5 to TRBJ2-7; D is unresolved. V was shortened by 0 bases and J by 2 bases, with 6 bases between the two germline ends. Germline CDR1 SGHKS, CDR2 YYEKEE (reference sequence). The CDR3 runs to 13 residues.

The chain is built from TRBV5-4 and TRBJ2-5; no definite D call. This CDR3 is built from 13 residues. Germline V CDR1 and CDR2: SGHNT, YYREEE (reference sequence). V was cut by 2 bases and J by 1 base, with 6 bases left in between. The CDR3 DNA sequence: TGTGCCAGCAGCTTCCTACCCCAAGAGACCCAGTACTTC. It translates to CASSFLPQETQYF.

The J gene is TRBJ2-1, the V gene TRBV7-9; TRBD1 might be the D (6 bases). With 5 bases removed from V and 5 bases from J, the gap between germline ends came to 13 bases. Germline V CDR1 and CDR2: SEHNR, FQNEAQ (reference sequence). The CDR3 loop spans 14 amino acids. CDR3 DNA sequence: TGTGCCAGCAGCACCCAGGGGTCGGACAATGAGCAGTTCTTC. The encoded protein is CASSTQGSDNEQFF.

The chain employs TRBV28 and TRBJ1-6, with D uncertain. Trimming removed 6 bases from V and 4 bases from J, with 10 bases in between. CDR1 is MDHEN and CDR2 is SYDVKM in the germline V gene. The CDR3 consists of 14 residues. CDR3 nucleotides: TGTGCCAGCAGCCTACAGTCTTATAATTCACCCCTCCACTTT. It translates to CASSLQSYNSPLHF.

This rearrangement joins TRBV27 to TRBJ2-5; TRBD2 might be the D (6 bases). Per the germline V gene, CDR1 is MNHEY and CDR2 is SMNVEV (reference sequence). CDR3 length: 14 residues. Trimming cost V 6 bases and J 4 bases, with 15 bases left between them. CDR3 protein: CASSVPGLTETQYF. CDR3 nucleotide sequence: TGTGCCAGCAGCGTACCGGGACTGACAGAGACCCAGTACTTC.

This rearrangement joins TRBV5-4 to TRBJ2-1; 7 bases map to TRBD2. This CDR3 has 15 residues. J lost 5 bases, V lost 6 bases, and 11 bases had no gene match. Looked up from germline, CDR1 is SGHNT and CDR2 is YYREEE (reference sequence). CDR3: CASTPTSPINNEQFF. In DNA, the CDR3 is TGTGCCAGCACTCCGACTAGCCCCATAAACAATGAGCAGTTCTTC.

This clone appeared a few times. The chain recombines TRBV9 with TRBJ2-1, with 8 bases lining up with TRBD2. V was pared by 0 bases and J by 3 bases, with 8 bases of the junction left unmatched. This CDR3 is built from 17 residues. Germline assignment: CDR1 SGDLS and CDR2 YYNGEE. CDR3 protein: CASSVGLAGWDYNEQFF. In DNA form, the CDR3 reads TGTGCCAGCAGCGTAGGATTAGCGGGGTGGGACTACAATGAGCAGTTCTTC.

V and J are TRBV30 and TRBJ1-1, with D maybe TRBD1 (5 bases). In germline, CDR1 is GTSNPN, CDR2 SVGIG (reference sequence). V lost 3 bases and J lost 1, with 12 bases in between. This CDR3 spans 14 amino acids. CDR3 DNA: TGTGCCTGGAGCCTATTTACAGGGAACACTGAAGCTTTCTTT. Its protein is CAWSLFTGNTEAFF.

V usage is TRBV5-5 and J usage is TRBJ1-2; unclear D gene. Trimming left V 5 bases short and J 3 bases short, with 14 bases between. The CDR3 runs 14 residues. Germline V gives CDR1 SGHKS, CDR2 YYEKEE (reference sequence). CDR3 protein: CASRLEYGYYGYTF. The CDR3 DNA reads as TGTGCCAGCAGACTCGAATACGGGTACTATGGCTACACCTTC.